Described below is a single T cell receptor (beta chain) sequence and its context. What it binds is unknown. Germline CDR1 and CDR2: DFQATT and SNEGSKA (reference sequence). V was shortened by 7 bases and J by 8 bases, with 6 bases between the two germline ends. This CDR3 has 9 residues. The entry originates in a study of T-cell reconstitution after alpha-beta-depleted transplantation in children. Study conclusions and caveats: Several hundred rapidly expanded clones from non-depleted graft cells reportedly supplied alpha-beta T cells about two months post-transplant. Newly generated T cells supplied most T-cell counts and diversity one year post-transplant.

Unique molecular identifiers were incorporated during preparation of the TCRbeta library. MiXCR, run by TCRdb on the PCR reads, gives a single entry per CDR3 protein. The sample holds about 830,000 distinct CDR3 sequences; 15% to 20% are singletons and the top ten take 5%. The chain uses TRBV20-1 and TRBJ2-1; D uncertain. This TCR was recovered from a male patient between 10 and 17 years old who had a stem cell transplant for acute lymphoblastic leukemia, so the T cells may come from the graft donor. Sequenced here: PBMCs, mostly from graft donor cells, sampled 360 days after TCRalphabeta/CD19-depleted stem cell transplant. This chain's CDR3 is CSVGHEQFF. CDR3 sequence (DNA): TGCAGTGTGGGCCATGAGCAGTTCTTC.